Listed below are T cell receptor beta chains from one sample, sequenced in a study of T-cell reconstitution after alpha-beta-depleted transplantation in children. TCRdb passed the PCR reads through MiXCR, listing each CDR3 protein once. The data show a few hundred thousand distinct CDR3 sequences, 9.9% seen once. The sequenced sample was PBMCs from the stem cell graft donor, obtained from the stem cell graft. These TCRs come from a human donor who donated a stem cell graft to a child with SCID. The CDR3 runs from the conserved cysteine through the conserved F or W. A D gene is named only where the DNA matches it firmly. Clone size is given for some rows only: seen once, a few or many times, or a class if the clone is expanded.

clone size: .; D gene: .; V gene: TRBV29-1; J gene: TRBJ2-1; CDR3 DNA: TGCAGCGTTGAGGGGTTTTCGAGCAATGAGCAGTTCTTC; CDR3 protein: CSVEGFSSNEQFF
clone size: few; D gene: TRBD2; V gene: TRBV5-1; J gene: TRBJ2-3; CDR3 DNA: TGCGCCAGCAGCTTGGGGACTAGCGGATTCACAGATACGCAGTATTTT; CDR3 protein: CASSLGTSGFTDTQYF
clone size: .; D gene: .; V gene: TRBV12-3/TRBV12-4; J gene: TRBJ1-5; CDR3 DNA: TGTGCCAGCAGTTCGGATAGTCAGCCCCAGCATTTT; CDR3 protein: CASSSDSQPQHF
clone size: .; D gene: .; V gene: TRBV3-1; J gene: TRBJ2-1; CDR3 DNA: TGTGCCAGCAGCCAAGAAGATAGCTCCTACAATGAGCAGTTCTTC; CDR3 protein: CASSQEDSSYNEQFF
clone size: .; D gene: .; V gene: TRBV12-3/TRBV12-4; J gene: TRBJ2-5; CDR3 DNA: TGTGCCAGCAGTCAAGTGGGGCTGTTCGAGACCCAGTACTTC; CDR3 protein: CASSQVGLFETQYF
clone size: few; D gene: .; V gene: TRBV12-3/TRBV12-4; J gene: TRBJ1-5; CDR3 DNA: TGTGCCAGCAGTTTAAGCGGGGTTACTCAGCCCCAGCATTTT; CDR3 protein: CASSLSGVTQPQHF
clone size: few; D gene: .; V gene: TRBV10-1; J gene: TRBJ2-3; CDR3 DNA: TGCGCCAGCAGTGGAATAGGCTCCGCAGATACGCAGTATTTT; CDR3 protein: CASSGIGSADTQYF
clone size: few; D gene: .; V gene: TRBV12-3/TRBV12-4; J gene: TRBJ2-2; CDR3 DNA: TGTGCCAGCAGTTTAGAGGCCCGGGAAGGTACCGGGGAGCTGTTTTTT; CDR3 protein: CASSLEAREGTGELFF
clone size: many; D gene: .; V gene: TRBV27; J gene: TRBJ2-1; CDR3 DNA: TGTGCCAGCAGTTTTGGGTCCGGTACTTTCTACAATGAGCAGTTCTTC; CDR3 protein: CASSFGSGTFYNEQFF
clone size: few; D gene: .; V gene: TRBV6-1; J gene: TRBJ1-4; CDR3 DNA: TGTGCCAGCAGTGAAAATCGGGGGCTGGGGAAACTGTTTTTT; CDR3 protein: CASSENRGLGKLFF
clone size: .; D gene: TRBD1; V gene: TRBV2; J gene: TRBJ2-1; CDR3 DNA: TGTGCCAGCGGGTGGACAGGGAACAATGAGCAGTTCTTC; CDR3 protein: CASGWTGNNEQFF
clone size: many; D gene: TRBD1; V gene: TRBV29-1; J gene: TRBJ1-2; CDR3 DNA: TGCAGCGTTGTGGGGACAGGGGGGGACTATGGCTACACCTTC; CDR3 protein: CSVVGTGGDYGYTF
clone size: .; D gene: .; V gene: TRBV27; J gene: TRBJ2-1; CDR3 DNA: TGTGCCAGCAGGCAGCGGGTCAGCTCCTACAATGAGCAGTTCTTC; CDR3 protein: CASRQRVSSYNEQFF
clone size: few; D gene: TRBD2; V gene: TRBV4-1; J gene: TRBJ2-7; CDR3 DNA: TGCGCCAGCAGCCTAAGTTCTAGCGGGGGGCCGTGGGGTGAGCAGTACTTC; CDR3 protein: CASSLSSSGGPWGEQYF
clone size: many; D gene: TRBD2; V gene: TRBV9; J gene: TRBJ2-1; CDR3 DNA: TGTGCCAGCAGCGTAGCCTCTCGACTAGCGGGGGGGAATGAGCAGTTCTTC; CDR3 protein: CASSVASRLAGGNEQFF
clone size: many; D gene: TRBD1; V gene: TRBV18; J gene: TRBJ1-1; CDR3 DNA: TGTGCCAGCTCACCAGGACAGGGAAGCACTGAAGCTTTCTTT; CDR3 protein: CASSPGQGSTEAFF
clone size: few; D gene: .; V gene: TRBV11-3; J gene: TRBJ2-2; CDR3 DNA: TGTGCCAGCAGCTTAAGCTCATTCGGCACCGGGGAGCTGTTTTTT; CDR3 protein: CASSLSSFGTGELFF
clone size: .; D gene: .; V gene: TRBV5-5; J gene: TRBJ1-1; CDR3 DNA: TGTGCCAGCACCGATGTGTGGGGCCTGACTGAAGCTTTCTTT; CDR3 protein: CASTDVWGLTEAFF
clone size: .; D gene: TRBD2; V gene: TRBV9; J gene: TRBJ2-1; CDR3 DNA: TGTGCCAGCAGCGTAGGATCTTCGGCGGGGGGGCCTCATGAGCAGTTCTTC; CDR3 protein: CASSVGSSAGGPHEQFF
clone size: many; D gene: .; V gene: TRBV3-1; J gene: TRBJ2-2; CDR3 DNA: TGTGCCAGCAGCCATCGGCAGGGGCAGATCACCGGGGAGCTGTTTTTT; CDR3 protein: CASSHRQGQITGELFF
clone size: many; D gene: TRBD1; V gene: TRBV12-3/TRBV12-4; J gene: TRBJ2-1; CDR3 DNA: TGTGCCAGCAGTTTCTTGGGACAGGGGATAAATGAGCAGTTCTTC; CDR3 protein: CASSFLGQGINEQFF
clone size: few; D gene: TRBD1; V gene: TRBV12-5; J gene: TRBJ1-5; CDR3 DNA: TGTGCTAGTGGCAAAGACAGGGGATATCAGCCCCAGCATTTT; CDR3 protein: CASGKDRGYQPQHF
clone size: .; D gene: TRBD2; V gene: TRBV20-1; J gene: TRBJ2-3; CDR3 DNA: TGCAGTGCCGGGACTAACACAGATACGCAGTATTTT; CDR3 protein: CSAGTNTDTQYF
clone size: few; D gene: .; V gene: TRBV19; J gene: TRBJ1-1; CDR3 DNA: TGTGCCAGTAGGGGCAGGACCTATACTGAAGCTTTCTTT; CDR3 protein: CASRGRTYTEAFF
clone size: few; D gene: TRBD2; V gene: TRBV5-1; J gene: TRBJ2-5; CDR3 DNA: TGCGCCAGCAGCTTGGTAGGACTAGAGGAGGAGACCCAGTACTTC; CDR3 protein: CASSLVGLEEETQYF
clone size: many; D gene: .; V gene: TRBV5-1; J gene: TRBJ2-7; CDR3 DNA: TGCGCCAGCAGCTTGGGGGAAATCGAAGACGAGCAGTACTTC; CDR3 protein: CASSLGEIEDEQYF